This paragraph covers one T cell receptor beta chain sequence. The CDR3 has 12 amino acids. The junction had 3 bases not matched to a gene; V was cut back by 8 bases and J by 5 bases. Germline V lookup: CDR1 MNHNS, CDR2 SASEGT. The source of the sample is a study of T-cell memory formation after mild COVID-19. TCRdb fed the 5' RACE reads into MiXCR, producing one record per CDR3 protein. The sample records under 600,000 distinct CDR3 sequences, about 20% being singletons. The J gene is TRBJ1-1, the V gene TRBV6-1, with 9 bases matching TRBD1. The TCR originated in an adult woman who had mild COVID-19 (a few samples of this study predate the infection). Cell type and time point are not known. Sample: PBMCs or a T cell subset sorted from them (not recorded which). CDR3 DNA: TGTGCCAGCCAGACAGGGGGGACTGAAGCTTTCTTT. This sequence encodes CASQTGGTEAFF.